This note documents a single T cell receptor (beta chain) sequence. This sample is drawn from a study of blood T cell repertoires in COVID-19. Study in general: The samples span acute and convalescent COVID-19 from the United States, Italy and Spain.

The V and J ends lost 4 bases and 7 bases respectively, with 13 bases between them. Germline V gene lookup returns CDR1 SGHDN and CDR2 FVKESK. The CDR3 has 14 residues. In the source study's methods: Reference gene primer amplification gave nucleated cell count estimates. Generated by immunoSEQ multiplex PCR, the TCRdb table keeps only in-frame clones and is missing some. That table furnishes V, J and clone size, whereas the DNA furnished D and trimming. The sample has a few hundred thousand clones, 88% seen once. This clonotype was obtained from a woman aged 30 to 39 with COVID-19, enrolled during active disease. The genes are TRBV14 and TRBJ2-2; TRBD2 might be the D (5 bases). Sequencing was performed on peripheral blood. CDR3: CASSPSRAVGELFF. The CDR3, as DNA: TGTGCCAGCAGCCCTTCAAGAGCGGTCGGGGAGCTGTTTTTT.